Listed below are T cell receptor beta chains from one sample, sequenced in a study of T-cell reconstitution after alpha-beta-depleted transplantation in children. MiXCR, run by TCRdb on the PCR reads, gives a single entry per CDR3 protein. Found here are approximately 520,000 distinct CDR3 sequences, 32% of them singletons; the top ten hold more than 2%. The sequencing here drew on PBMCs from the stem cell graft donor, taken from the stem cell graft. All receptors come from a human donor who donated a stem cell graft to a child with aplastic anemia. Each CDR3 is given with its conserved first and last residue. D genes are given only for firm matches. Only part of the rows carry a size: once, few, many, or a class if the clone is expanded.

abundance: -
j_gene: TRBJ2-2
d_gene: -
v_gene: TRBV20-1
CDR3nt: TGCAGTGCTAGTTATGTGAACACCGGGGAGCTGTTTTTT
CDR3aa: CSASYVNTGELFF

abundance: -
j_gene: TRBJ1-3
d_gene: -
v_gene: TRBV7-9
CDR3nt: TGTGCCAGCAGCAAGGGGGACACCGGTGGAAACACCATATATTTT
CDR3aa: CASSKGDTGGNTIYF

abundance: -
j_gene: TRBJ2-5
d_gene: TRBD2
v_gene: TRBV3-1
CDR3nt: TGTGCCAGCAGCCATGCTAGCGGGAGGGGTAGGGAGACCCAGTACTTC
CDR3aa: CASSHASGRGRETQYF

abundance: -
j_gene: TRBJ1-2
d_gene: -
v_gene: TRBV5-5
CDR3nt: TGTGCCAGCAGCTTGTCACGGGAGCTTGGCTACACCTTC
CDR3aa: CASSLSRELGYTF

abundance: -
j_gene: TRBJ2-1
d_gene: TRBD2
v_gene: TRBV12-3/TRBV12-4
CDR3nt: TGTGCCAGCAGTTTATTTTCCCCCCGAGGGGCGGGGGTTAACAATGAGCAGTTCTTC
CDR3aa: CASSLFSPRGAGVNNEQFF

abundance: once
j_gene: TRBJ1-2
d_gene: TRBD1
v_gene: TRBV13
CDR3nt: TGTGCCAGCAGCTCCCGGGACAGGGGAAATCCTAACTATGGCTACACCTTC
CDR3aa: CASSSRDRGNPNYGYTF

abundance: -
j_gene: TRBJ2-7
d_gene: -
v_gene: TRBV5-1
CDR3nt: TGCGCCAGCAGCTTGGCCCTAGCAGGGCAGAACGAGCAGTACTTC
CDR3aa: CASSLALAGQNEQYF

abundance: -
j_gene: TRBJ1-4
d_gene: -
v_gene: TRBV18
CDR3nt: TGTGCCAGCTCACAGAGAGGCGCCGTGTCAACTAATGAAAAACTGTTTTTT
CDR3aa: CASSQRGAVSTNEKLFF

abundance: few
j_gene: TRBJ2-1
d_gene: -
v_gene: TRBV11-2
CDR3nt: TGTGCCAGCAGCTTAAAGACCCTACTAGCCTTGTCCTACAATGAGCAGTTCTTC
CDR3aa: CASSLKTLLALSYNEQFF

abundance: -
j_gene: TRBJ2-7
d_gene: TRBD1
v_gene: TRBV28
CDR3nt: TGTGCCAGCAGTTTATCCGGACAGGTCATAACCTACGAGCAGTACTTC
CDR3aa: CASSLSGQVITYEQYF

abundance: -
j_gene: TRBJ1-5
d_gene: -
v_gene: TRBV18
CDR3nt: TGTGCCAGCTCACAAACTTCAGGGGACCCCCAGCATTTT
CDR3aa: CASSQTSGDPQHF

abundance: -
j_gene: TRBJ2-1
d_gene: -
v_gene: TRBV7-2
CDR3nt: TGTGCCAGCAGCTTAGATTTTCCCTCCCCGTTCTTC
CDR3aa: CASSLDFPSPFF

abundance: -
j_gene: TRBJ1-2
d_gene: TRBD1
v_gene: TRBV18
CDR3nt: TGTGCCAGCTCTCTGGGGGACAGGGGCCTTAACTATGGCTACACCTTC
CDR3aa: CASSLGDRGLNYGYTF

abundance: few
j_gene: TRBJ2-5
d_gene: TRBD1
v_gene: TRBV29-1
CDR3nt: TGCAGCGCCCTTACCTCGACAGGGATTCGGGAGACCCAGTACTTC
CDR3aa: CSALTSTGIRETQYF

abundance: -
j_gene: TRBJ2-1
d_gene: -
v_gene: TRBV29-1
CDR3nt: TGCAGCGTCTTGGGGCAGGCCTACAATGAGCAGTTCTTC
CDR3aa: CSVLGQAYNEQFF

abundance: -
j_gene: TRBJ2-2
d_gene: TRBD1
v_gene: TRBV9
CDR3nt: TGTGCCAGCAGCGTCTCGGTCGGACAGGGGAGCACCGGGGAGCTGTTTTTT
CDR3aa: CASSVSVGQGSTGELFF

abundance: few
j_gene: TRBJ2-2
d_gene: -
v_gene: TRBV7-2
CDR3nt: TGTGCCAGCAGCCCACAGTCGAGTATCAGGGAGCTGTTTTTT
CDR3aa: CASSPQSSIRELFF

abundance: few
j_gene: TRBJ1-2
d_gene: -
v_gene: TRBV12-3/TRBV12-4
CDR3nt: TGTGCCAGCAGTCTCCAACATAGGAGGAACTATGGCTACACCTTC
CDR3aa: CASSLQHRRNYGYTF

abundance: few
j_gene: TRBJ1-1
d_gene: -
v_gene: TRBV7-2
CDR3nt: TGTGCCAGCAGCCTAACGGGGGGATCCAGCACTGAAGCTTTCTTT
CDR3aa: CASSLTGGSSTEAFF

abundance: few
j_gene: TRBJ1-2
d_gene: -
v_gene: TRBV29-1
CDR3nt: TGCAGCGTTGAACAGGCCGAAAGGGGTGGCTACACCTTC
CDR3aa: CSVEQAERGGYTF

abundance: few
j_gene: TRBJ2-1
d_gene: -
v_gene: TRBV6-5
CDR3nt: TGTGCCAGCAGTTCGAAGGGGGAACCGTTCTTC
CDR3aa: CASSSKGEPFF

abundance: few
j_gene: TRBJ1-2
d_gene: -
v_gene: TRBV29-1
CDR3nt: TGCAGCGTTGAAGACAACAGGGTAGCGGTGTTC
CDR3aa: CSVEDNRVAVF

abundance: few
j_gene: TRBJ2-3
d_gene: -
v_gene: TRBV5-1
CDR3nt: TGCGCCAGCAGCTTGGAGGACTCCCGCACAGATACGCAGTATTTT
CDR3aa: CASSLEDSRTDTQYF

abundance: many
j_gene: TRBJ1-5
d_gene: -
v_gene: TRBV15
CDR3nt: TGTGCCACCAGCAGAGGGGTAGATGCTCAGCCCCAGCATTTT
CDR3aa: CATSRGVDAQPQHF

abundance: few
j_gene: TRBJ2-3
d_gene: TRBD1
v_gene: TRBV20-1
CDR3nt: TGCAGTGCTATTGACAGGGCCCCTACAGATACGCAGTATTTT
CDR3aa: CSAIDRAPTDTQYF

abundance: -
j_gene: TRBJ2-2
d_gene: -
v_gene: TRBV5-6
CDR3nt: TGTGCCAGCAGCTCCAACCCTCCGGTCGGAACCGGGGAGCTGTTTTTT
CDR3aa: CASSSNPPVGTGELFF

abundance: -
j_gene: TRBJ2-5
d_gene: TRBD1
v_gene: TRBV19
CDR3nt: TGTGCCAGTAGTATCCAGGGACAGGGGGCGAAGACCCAGTACTTC
CDR3aa: CASSIQGQGAKTQYF

abundance: few
j_gene: TRBJ2-7
d_gene: TRBD2
v_gene: TRBV29-1
CDR3nt: TGCAGCGTTGAGATTAGCGGGACTTCCTACGAGCAGTACTTC
CDR3aa: CSVEISGTSYEQYF

abundance: few
j_gene: TRBJ1-2
d_gene: -
v_gene: TRBV29-1
CDR3nt: TGCAGCGCCCTACGCATTGGGGGTGGTGACTATGGCTACACCTTC
CDR3aa: CSALRIGGGDYGYTF

abundance: few
j_gene: TRBJ2-4
d_gene: -
v_gene: TRBV28
CDR3nt: TGTGCCAGCAGTTCGCCGAGGGCAGGTCGAAACATTCAGTACTTC
CDR3aa: CASSSPRAGRNIQYF

abundance: -
j_gene: TRBJ1-1
d_gene: TRBD1
v_gene: TRBV18
CDR3nt: TGTGCCAGCTCCGCGGACAGGATTGGAACTGAAGCTTTCTTT
CDR3aa: CASSADRIGTEAFF

abundance: -
j_gene: TRBJ1-4
d_gene: TRBD1
v_gene: TRBV30
CDR3nt: TGTGCCTGGAGTCCCGGGACAGGGACTTTCGAAAAACTGTTTTTT
CDR3aa: CAWSPGTGTFEKLFF

abundance: -
j_gene: TRBJ2-3
d_gene: -
v_gene: TRBV12-3/TRBV12-4
CDR3nt: TGTGCCAGCAGTTGGCCCTGGGCGGGGAGGGATACGCAGTATTTT
CDR3aa: CASSWPWAGRDTQYF

abundance: -
j_gene: TRBJ1-4
d_gene: TRBD1
v_gene: TRBV4-3
CDR3nt: TGCGCCAGCAGAAAGGACAGGGGAAATAATGAAAAACTGTTTTTT
CDR3aa: CASRKDRGNNEKLFF

abundance: -
j_gene: TRBJ2-1
d_gene: TRBD2
v_gene: TRBV27
CDR3nt: TGTGCCAGCAGTTCCGTCGCTAGCGGGAGTCGCTATGAGCAGTTCTTC
CDR3aa: CASSSVASGSRYEQFF

abundance: -
j_gene: TRBJ2-7
d_gene: TRBD2
v_gene: TRBV3-1
CDR3nt: TGTGCCAGCAGCCAAGATGTTGCGCGCCTAGCGGTCCCCTCCTACGAGCAGTACTTC
CDR3aa: CASSQDVARLAVPSYEQYF

abundance: few
j_gene: TRBJ1-5
d_gene: -
v_gene: TRBV27
CDR3nt: TGTGCCAGCAGTCCCCGGGACCGTTATAGCAATCAGCCCCAGCATTTT
CDR3aa: CASSPRDRYSNQPQHF

abundance: -
j_gene: TRBJ2-1
d_gene: TRBD2
v_gene: TRBV6-6
CDR3nt: TGTGCCAGCAGTGCTAGCGGGATGAATGAGCAGTTCTTC
CDR3aa: CASSASGMNEQFF

abundance: few
j_gene: TRBJ2-2
d_gene: -
v_gene: TRBV25-1
CDR3nt: TGTGCCAGCAGTGAATATAAAGGCTTTGCTGACCCGAACACCGGGGAGCTGTTTTTT
CDR3aa: CASSEYKGFADPNTGELFF

abundance: -
j_gene: TRBJ2-7
d_gene: -
v_gene: TRBV4-3
CDR3nt: TGCGCCAGCAGCCAGGTACATACGGGGCGTGGAGAGCAGTACTTC
CDR3aa: CASSQVHTGRGEQYF

abundance: -
j_gene: TRBJ1-5
d_gene: -
v_gene: TRBV3-1
CDR3nt: TGTGCCAGCAGCCAAGATCGAAGCAATCAGCCCCAGCATTTT
CDR3aa: CASSQDRSNQPQHF

abundance: -
j_gene: TRBJ1-1
d_gene: TRBD1
v_gene: TRBV29-1
CDR3nt: TGCAGCGTCGCTGAGAAGGGGGCCGGCACTGAAGCTTTCTTT
CDR3aa: CSVAEKGAGTEAFF

abundance: few
j_gene: TRBJ1-3
d_gene: -
v_gene: TRBV12-3/TRBV12-4
CDR3nt: TGTGCCAGCAGTTCGGGACAATCTGGAAACACCATATATTTT
CDR3aa: CASSSGQSGNTIYF

abundance: -
j_gene: TRBJ2-1
d_gene: -
v_gene: TRBV9
CDR3nt: TGTGCCAGCAGCGTAGGAAACTCCTACAATGAGCAGTTCTTC
CDR3aa: CASSVGNSYNEQFF

abundance: few
j_gene: TRBJ2-1
d_gene: -
v_gene: TRBV5-1
CDR3nt: TGCGCCAGCAGCTGGACAGAACCGAGCTCCTACAATGAGCAGTTCTTC
CDR3aa: CASSWTEPSSYNEQFF